This entry concerns a single T cell receptor (beta chain). The data are from a study of T cell responses to AZD1222 COVID-19 vaccine. Libraries were prepared by immunoSEQ multiplex PCR; TCRdb keeps only in-frame clonotypes and omits some of them. The sample holds some 140,000 clones, about 86% seen once. V gave up 6 bases and J gave up 4 bases, with 16 bases separating them. The CDR3 loop spans 14 amino acids. Germline CDR1 and CDR2: SGHDT and YYEEEE. The sequencing here drew on peripheral blood, taken on day 0 of MenACWY control vaccination. The source of this sequence is an adult in good health. V usage is TRBV5-6 and J usage is TRBJ1-2; TRBD1 might be the D (6 bases). CDR3 loop: CASTPRGPLYGYTF. CDR3 DNA sequence: TGTGCCAGCACACCGCGGGGGCCACTCTATGGCTACACCTTC.